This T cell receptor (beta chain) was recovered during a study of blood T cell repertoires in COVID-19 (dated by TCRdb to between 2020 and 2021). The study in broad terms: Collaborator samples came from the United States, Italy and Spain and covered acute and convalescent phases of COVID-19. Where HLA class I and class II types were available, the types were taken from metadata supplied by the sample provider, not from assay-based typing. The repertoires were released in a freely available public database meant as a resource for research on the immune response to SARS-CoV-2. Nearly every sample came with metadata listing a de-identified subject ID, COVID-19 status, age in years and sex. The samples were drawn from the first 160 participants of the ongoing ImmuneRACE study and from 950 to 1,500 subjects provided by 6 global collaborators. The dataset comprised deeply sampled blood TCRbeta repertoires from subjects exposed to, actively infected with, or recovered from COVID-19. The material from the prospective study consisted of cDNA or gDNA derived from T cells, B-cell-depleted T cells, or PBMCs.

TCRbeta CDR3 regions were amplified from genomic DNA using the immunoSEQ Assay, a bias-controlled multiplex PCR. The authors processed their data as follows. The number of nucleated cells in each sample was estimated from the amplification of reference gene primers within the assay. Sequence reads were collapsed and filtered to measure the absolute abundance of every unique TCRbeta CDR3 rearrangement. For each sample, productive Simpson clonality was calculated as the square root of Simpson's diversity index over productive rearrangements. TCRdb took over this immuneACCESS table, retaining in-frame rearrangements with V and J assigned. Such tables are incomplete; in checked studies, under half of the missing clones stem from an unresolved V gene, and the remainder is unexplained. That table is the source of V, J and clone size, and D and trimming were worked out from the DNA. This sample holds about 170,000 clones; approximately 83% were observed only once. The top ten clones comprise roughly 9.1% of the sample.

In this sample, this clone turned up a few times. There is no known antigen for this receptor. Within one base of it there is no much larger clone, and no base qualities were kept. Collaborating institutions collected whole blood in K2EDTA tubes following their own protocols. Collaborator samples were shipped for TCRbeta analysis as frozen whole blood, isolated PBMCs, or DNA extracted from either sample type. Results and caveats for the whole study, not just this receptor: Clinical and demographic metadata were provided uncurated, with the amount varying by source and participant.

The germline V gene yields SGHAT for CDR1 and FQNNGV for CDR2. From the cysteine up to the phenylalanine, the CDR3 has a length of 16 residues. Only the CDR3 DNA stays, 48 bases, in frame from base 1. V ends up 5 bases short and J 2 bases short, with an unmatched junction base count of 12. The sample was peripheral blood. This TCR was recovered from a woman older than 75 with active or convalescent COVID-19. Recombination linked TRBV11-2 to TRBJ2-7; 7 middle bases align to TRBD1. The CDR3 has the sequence CASSPIDRVGAYEQYF. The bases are TGTGCCAGCAGCCCCATTGACAGGGTAGGCGCCTACGAGCAGTACTTC.